The entry that follows covers one TCR beta chain sequence. This clonotype was counted at least ten times. Its specific antigen is unknown. Per-base quality was not reported, and no clone a single base away is much larger than it. The treatment or condition label on this specimen signifies: live attenuated yellow fever vaccine strain. At every blood-draw timepoint, two biological replicates of bulk PBMCs were collected. PBMCs were isolated from peripheral blood using a standard Ficoll-Paque protocol. RNA was extracted with TriZol from bulk PBMCs, CD4 and CD8 fractions, and dextramer-positive and dextramer-negative fractions. The record originates from a study of T cells after yellow fever vaccination (dated by TCRdb to between 2018 and 2020). About the study as a whole: The SMART-Seq v4 Ultra Low Input RNA kit was used to prepare libraries from fractions with low cell numbers. To track T-cell clones before and after primary and booster YFV17D yellow fever vaccination, bulk TCR alpha and beta repertoires were sequenced longitudinally. The cohort comprised two healthy male donors, one aged 18 to 30 and one aged 30 to 40 years. Blood samples were taken at several timepoints before and after primary and secondary immunization, and bulk PBMC replicates and cell subsets were isolated. The investigation overall reported the following: Most clones expanded after primary vaccination were re-detected after the booster (around 96% of CD4 and roughly 85% of CD8), suggesting broad memory maintenance. Only two donors were included in the study, so the extent to which the findings can be generalized is limited. Compared with the primary T-cell response, the secondary T-cell response was weaker but faster, peaking on day 5 rather than day 15. Because abundant contaminating clonotypes from the bulk population could be contained in FACS-sorted repertoires, computational filtering was required. A small fraction of clonotypes appeared in both the CD4 and CD8 compartments, likely as a result of convergent recombination.

From the cysteine up to the valine, the CDR3 has a length of 16 residues. Only the CDR3 portion is preserved as DNA: 48 bases, with reading frame beginning at the first base. V loses 4 bases, J loses 2 bases, and the germline ends lie 18 bases apart. CDR1 and CDR2, per the germline V gene (reference sequence), are PRHDT and FYEKMQ. Synthesis of TCR cDNA relied on 5'RACE template switching, a step that introduced a universal primer site along with unique molecular identifiers. Priming for cDNA synthesis came from both the TCR alpha and TCR beta constant segments. Library amplification involved two PCR steps, and the second step added sample barcodes and sequencing adapters. Libraries were sequenced on Illumina HiSeq 2500 (2x100 bp) or NovaSeq (2x150 bp). The study's own analysis went as follows. Reads were demultiplexed and collapsed into UMI consensus sequences with MIGEC, and V(D)J alignment was performed with MiXCR. Clonotypes responding to the vaccine were identified with edgeR on replicate PBMC samples, with the criteria of FDR below 0.01 and a log2 fold change above 5 up to day 15. Each bulk clonotype received a CD4 or CD8 identity based on whether the sequenced CD4 or CD8 repertoire contained that clonotype at higher abundance. TCRdb itself trimmed the public reads at Q25 with fastp, ran MiXCR and retained productive beta chains. Duplicate CDR3 protein sequences are folded into a single record with the most common DNA and genes. The V and J calls reflect TCRdb's pipeline rather than the authors' work. For this sample the table gives fewer than 350,000 distinct CDR3 sequences, of which 8.7% were detected only once. The ten largest account for over 15% of the sample.

The source was PBMCs, collected on the day of the first yellow fever vaccination. The TCR originated in a man between 18 and 29 years old who received the YFV17D yellow fever vaccine. The chain employs TRBV13 and TRBJ2-7, with a weak D call of TRBD2 (6 bases match). The CDR3 region has the sequence CASSSPPSGSPYEQYV. Here is the DNA: TGTGCCAGCAGCTCCCCACCCAGCGGGTCACCCTACGAGCAGTACGTC.